Following are 21 T cell receptor beta chains from one sample sequenced in a study of CXCR3-negative and CXCR3-positive naive CD8 T cells. Preparation of TRB cDNA libraries relied on 5' RACE carrying UMI labels. For each CDR3 protein, TCRdb gives one entry from its re-call of the 5' RACE reads, without DNA. There are around 140,000 distinct CDR3 sequences in the sample, with just under 0.5% held by the top ten. What was sequenced was naive CXCR3- CD8+ T cells from blood. Subset defined: CD45RO-CCR7+CD27+CD95- naive CD8+ T cells lacking CXCR3 (TNR3-). The receptors were gathered from a human donor in good health. Some clones in this sample may be carry-over from other donors' samples.

The chain couples TRBV4-2 to TRBJ2-7. This CDR3 has 14 residues. Per the germline V gene, CDR1 is LGHNA and CDR2 is YNFKEQ. The CDR3 protein is CASSPSAATYEQYF.

V usage is TRBV21-1 and J usage is TRBJ2-1; there is no DNA to check the TCRdb D call of TRBD1. TRBV21-1 is designated a pseudogene. The CDR3 is made up of 17 amino acids. This CDR3 reads CASSKGPRESSYNEQFF.

This chain's CDR3 is CSGHETHTGELFF. The chain links TRBV29-1 to TRBJ2-2. CDR1 and CDR2 from the germline V gene are SQVTM and ANQGSEA. CDR3 length: 13 amino acids.

This chain connects TRBV7-2 to TRBJ2-5; TCRdb picks TRBD2, but there is no DNA to check that call. The CDR3 totals 15 residues. CDR1 is SGHTA and CDR2 is FQGNSA in the germline V gene. This chain's CDR3 is CASSEGDLEVETQYF.

This chain joins TRBV20-1 and TRBJ2-7; TCRdb's D call of TRBD2 is untestable without DNA. The CDR3 spans 16 residues. Germline assignment: CDR1 DFQATT and CDR2 SNEGSKA (reference sequence). The CDR3 sequence is CSATFLAGGPHYEQYF.

The chain has TRBV7-9 and TRBJ2-7; without DNA, the TCRdb call of TRBD1 cannot be checked. The CDR3 is 15 residues long. Per the germline V gene, CDR1 is SEHNR and CDR2 is FQNEAQ (reference sequence). CDR3 residues: CASSLGPTGSYEQYF.

The gene calls are TRBV3-1 and TRBJ2-5; TCRdb proposes TRBD2, but this gene call is untestable without DNA. Germline CDR1 is LGHDT and CDR2 is YNNKEL (reference sequence). The CDR3 has 16 residues. The CDR3 spells CASSQEGLAGVETQYF.

The chain is built from TRBV6-5 and TRBJ1-4; with no DNA, the TCRdb D assignment of TRBD1 cannot be verified. The CDR3 covers 14 residues. Germline CDR1 reads MNHEY; CDR2 reads SVGAGI. CDR3 residues: CASTSGVDNEKLFF.

The chain combines TRBV9 with TRBJ2-3; TCRdb designates TRBD1, a call that cannot be tested without DNA. CDR3 length equals 15 residues. CDR1 and CDR2 (germline): SGDLS, YYNGEE. The CDR3 protein is CASSVIGALADTQYF.

The chain combines TRBV29-1 with TRBJ2-5; as DNA is missing, the TRBD1 call by TCRdb cannot be tested. Looked up from germline, CDR1 is SQVTM and CDR2 is ANQGSEA. The CDR3 contains 16 residues. This chain's CDR3 is CSVDALSGGWEETQYF.

V gene TRBV7-6 combines with J gene TRBJ1-4; as DNA is missing, the TRBD1 call by TCRdb cannot be tested. Per germline, CDR1 SGHVS and CDR2 FNYEAQ. The CDR3 length is 18 residues. The CDR3: CASSLNPDSTSTNEKLFF. The full variable domain, its missing parts supplied by reference TRBV7-6 and TRBJ1-4, is GAGVSQSPRYKVTKRGQDVALRCDPISGHVSLYWYRQALGQGPEFLTYFNYEAQQDKSGLPNDRFSAERPEGSISTLTIQRTEQRDSAMYRCASSLNPDSTSTNEKLFFGSGTQLSVL.

The V and J genes are TRBV4-3 and TRBJ1-3. CDR1 and CDR2 (germline): LGHNA, YSLEER. There are 15 residues in the CDR3. The CDR3: CASSQGVSFGNTIYF.

The genes are TRBV7-9 and TRBJ2-2; the TRBD1 assignment by TCRdb is unverifiable without DNA. Germline V CDR1 and CDR2: SEHNR, FQNEAQ (reference sequence). The CDR3 extends over 20 amino acids. CDR3 sequence: CASSSNDRVISTQNTGELFF.

This chain uses TRBV2 with TRBJ2-5; the D call of TRBD2 rests on TCRdb alone, since no DNA is present to check it. There are 16 residues in the CDR3. Germline assignment: CDR1 SNHLY and CDR2 FYNNEI. The chain's CDR3 is CASSEDVREIEETQYF.

The chain links TRBV6-2 or TRBV6-3 to TRBJ2-7. The CDR3 covers 13 residues. Germline V gene sequence: CDR1 MNHEY, CDR2 SVGEGT. The CDR3 protein is CASSYSTSYEQYF.

The V call is TRBV11-2, the J call TRBJ1-1. The CDR3 sequence is 14 residues long. Germline CDR1 reads SGHAT; CDR2 reads FQNNGV. The CDR3: CASSLAGSNTEAFF.

The J gene is TRBJ2-5, the V gene TRBV5-1; TCRdb lists TRBD1, though no DNA is available to test this call. CDR1 is SGHRS, CDR2 YFSETQ, per germline. The CDR3 is 12 residues long. CDR3 amino acids: CASSQGRETQYF.

The chain couples TRBV9 to TRBJ2-2; the TCRdb call, TRBD1, lacks DNA for checking. The CDR3 covers 15 residues. Germline CDR1 is SGDLS and CDR2 is YYNGEE. The CDR3 region is CASSDLDRDPGELFF.

V is TRBV19 and J is TRBJ2-1; with no DNA, the TCRdb D assignment of TRBD2 cannot be verified. The CDR3 totals 15 residues. CDR1 LNHDA and CDR2 SQIVND come from the germline V gene (reference sequence). CDR3 sequence reads: CASSLLAGGRYEQFF.

V usage is TRBV4-1 and J usage is TRBJ2-7. Per germline, CDR1 MGHRA and CDR2 YSYEKL. The CDR3 has 11 amino acids. CDR3 sequence: CASSHGGEQYF.

The rearrangement links TRBV9 to TRBJ2-7; TCRdb proposes TRBD1, but this gene call is untestable without DNA. The CDR3 runs to 13 residues. The germline CDR1 and CDR2 sequences are SGDLS and YYNGEE. CDR3 loop: CASSVVWGDEQYF. Complete variable domain (other parts from reference TRBV9 and TRBJ2-7): DSGVTQTPKHLITATGQRVTLRCSPRSGDLSVYWYQQSLDQGLQFLIQYYNGEERAKGNILERFSAQQFPDLHSELNLSSLELGDSALYFCASSVVWGDEQYFGPGTRLTVT.